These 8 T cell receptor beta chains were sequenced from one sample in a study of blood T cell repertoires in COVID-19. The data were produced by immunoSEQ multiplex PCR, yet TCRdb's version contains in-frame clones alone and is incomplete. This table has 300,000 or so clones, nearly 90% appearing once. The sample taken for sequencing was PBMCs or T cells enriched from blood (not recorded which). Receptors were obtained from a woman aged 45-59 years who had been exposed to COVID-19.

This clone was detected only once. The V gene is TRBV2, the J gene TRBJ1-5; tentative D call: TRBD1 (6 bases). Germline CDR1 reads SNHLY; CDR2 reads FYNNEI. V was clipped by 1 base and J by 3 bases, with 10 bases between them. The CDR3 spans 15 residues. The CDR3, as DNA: TGTGCCAGCAGTGAAGGGGCAGGGGTCAATCAGCCCCAGCATTTT. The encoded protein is CASSEGAGVNQPQHF. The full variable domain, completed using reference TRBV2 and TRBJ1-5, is EPEVTQTPSHQVTQMGQEVILRCVPISNHLYFYWYRQILGQKVEFLVSFYNNEISEKSEIFDDQFSVERPDGSNFTLKIRSTKLEDSAMYFCASSEGAGVNQPQHFGDGTRLSIL.

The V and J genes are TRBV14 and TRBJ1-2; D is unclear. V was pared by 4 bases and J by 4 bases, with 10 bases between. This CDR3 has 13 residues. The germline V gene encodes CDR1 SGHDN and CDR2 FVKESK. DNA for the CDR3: TGTGCCAGCAGCCTTACAGTGAGCTATGGCTACACCTTC. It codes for CASSLTVSYGYTF.

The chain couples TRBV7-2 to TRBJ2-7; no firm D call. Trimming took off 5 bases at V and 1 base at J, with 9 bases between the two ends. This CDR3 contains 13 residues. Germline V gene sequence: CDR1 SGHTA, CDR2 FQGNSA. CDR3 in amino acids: CASSATTSYEQYF. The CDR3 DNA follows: TGTGCCAGCAGCGCAACAACATCCTACGAGCAGTACTTC.

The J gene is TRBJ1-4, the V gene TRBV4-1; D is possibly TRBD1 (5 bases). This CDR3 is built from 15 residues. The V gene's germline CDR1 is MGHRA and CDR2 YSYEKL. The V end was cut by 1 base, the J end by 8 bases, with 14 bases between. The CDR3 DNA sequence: TGCGCCAGCAGCCAAGTTGGGGGGGAGGGCGAAAAACTGTTTTTT. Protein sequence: CASSQVGGEGEKLFF.

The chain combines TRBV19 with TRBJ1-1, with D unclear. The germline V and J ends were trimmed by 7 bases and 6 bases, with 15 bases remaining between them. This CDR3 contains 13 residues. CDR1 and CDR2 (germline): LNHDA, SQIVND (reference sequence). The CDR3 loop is CASTLGRMAEAFF. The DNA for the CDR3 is TGTGCCAGTACCCTGGGCCGTATGGCTGAAGCTTTCTTT.

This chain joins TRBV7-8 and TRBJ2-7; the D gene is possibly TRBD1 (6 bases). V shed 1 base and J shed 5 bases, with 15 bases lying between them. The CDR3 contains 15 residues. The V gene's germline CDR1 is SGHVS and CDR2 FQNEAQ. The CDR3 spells CASSLGTARIDEQYF. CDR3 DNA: TGTGCCAGCAGCTTAGGGACAGCGCGTATCGACGAGCAGTACTTC.

The CDR3 sequence is CASSRTGLGTSYNSPLHF. In DNA, the CDR3 is TGCGCCAGCAGCCGGACAGGGCTTGGGACCTCCTATAATTCACCCCTCCACTTT. The V call is TRBV5-1, the J call TRBJ1-6; 8 nucleotides agree with TRBD1. The CDR3 totals 18 residues. From germline, CDR1 is SGHRS and CDR2 YFSETQ. Trimming at V came to 4 bases and at J to 0 bases, leaving 9 bases not matched to a gene.

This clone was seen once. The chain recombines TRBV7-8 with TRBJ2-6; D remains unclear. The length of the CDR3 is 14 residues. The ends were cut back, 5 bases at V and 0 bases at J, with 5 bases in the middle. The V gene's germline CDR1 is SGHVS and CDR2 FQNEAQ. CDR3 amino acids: CASSHSSGANVLTF. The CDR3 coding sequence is TGTGCCAGCAGCCACAGCTCTGGGGCCAACGTCCTGACTTTC.